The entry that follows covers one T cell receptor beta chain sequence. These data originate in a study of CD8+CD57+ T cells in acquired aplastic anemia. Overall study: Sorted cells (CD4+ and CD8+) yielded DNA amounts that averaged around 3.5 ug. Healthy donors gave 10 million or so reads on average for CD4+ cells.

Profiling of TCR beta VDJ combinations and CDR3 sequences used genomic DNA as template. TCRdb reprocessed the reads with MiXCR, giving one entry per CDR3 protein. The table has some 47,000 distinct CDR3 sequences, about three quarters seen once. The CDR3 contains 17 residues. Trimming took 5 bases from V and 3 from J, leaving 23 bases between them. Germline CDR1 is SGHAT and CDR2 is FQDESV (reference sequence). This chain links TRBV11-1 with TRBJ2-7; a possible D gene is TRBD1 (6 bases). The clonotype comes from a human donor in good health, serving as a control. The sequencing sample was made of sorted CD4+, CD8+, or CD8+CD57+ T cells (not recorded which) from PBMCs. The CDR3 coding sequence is TGTGCCAGCAGCCTAGTAGGTACTGCACAGGGATTCTACGAGCAGTACTTC. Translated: CASSLVGTAQGFYEQYF.